These 18 T cell receptor beta chains originate from one sample sequenced in a study of blood T cell repertoires in COVID-19. Sequenced by immunoSEQ multiplex PCR; TCRdb stores in-frame clones only, minus some. The data show 100,000 to 150,000 clones, with 87% seen just once and more than 3.5% held by the top ten. Specimen: peripheral blood. Receptors were obtained from a woman in her fifties or sixties with acute or convalescent COVID-19.

The chain links TRBV11-2 to TRBJ2-7; 8 bases are shared with TRBD1. The CDR3 length is 15 residues. The V segment lost 4 bases and the J segment 2 bases; nucleotides outside the gene matches: 7. The V gene's germline CDR1 is SGHAT and CDR2 FQNNGV. CDR3 DNA: TGTGCCAGCAGCTCGGACAGGGAAATCCCCTACGAGCAGTACGTC. This encodes CASSSDREIPYEQYV.

This clone was recorded only once. The chain links TRBV5-4 to TRBJ1-1; weak D call: TRBD1 (5 bases). The CDR3 consists of 13 residues. V lost 6 bases and J lost 1, with 10 bases in between. Germline CDR1 is SGHNT and CDR2 is YYREEE (reference sequence). The CDR3 protein is CASKGLTNTEAFF. The CDR3 DNA reads TGTGCCAGCAAGGGGCTTACGAACACTGAAGCTTTCTTT.

CDR3 DNA: TGTGCCATCAGTGAAAAACAGGATTTCTACTCCTACGAGCAGTACTTC. Translated: CAISEKQDFYSYEQYF. The gene calls are TRBV10-3 and TRBJ2-7, with TRBD1 as a possible D gene (5 bases). V was clipped by 3 bases and J by 0 bases, with 15 bases between them. CDR1 ENHRY and CDR2 SYGVKD come from the germline V gene. This CDR3 is 16 amino acids long.

The chain employs TRBV25-1 and TRBJ2-1; TRBD2 matches 10 bases. The J segment lost 5 bases and the V segment lost 2 bases, leaving 9 bases of the junction unmatched. Germline CDR1 and CDR2: MGHDK and SYGVNS. CDR3 size: 17 residues. The CDR3 coding sequence is TGTGCCAGCAGTGAAGAGGCTAGCGGGAGTGGAGACAATGAGCAGTTCTTC. As protein: CASSEEASGSGDNEQFF.

This chain links TRBV20-1 with TRBJ2-1; tentative D call: TRBD2 (5 bases). V gave up 3 bases and J gave up 2 bases, with 11 bases separating them. CDR3 length equals 14 residues. Per the germline V gene, CDR1 is DFQATT and CDR2 is SNEGSKA (reference sequence). The chain's CDR3 is CSASPPGTYNEQFF. In DNA, the CDR3 is TGCAGTGCTAGTCCGCCGGGGACCTACAATGAGCAGTTCTTC.

The J gene is TRBJ1-1, the V gene TRBV5-4, with D possibly TRBD1 on 6 matching bases. Trimming removed 4 bases at V and 1 base at J, with 17 bases between. The CDR3 runs to 16 residues. The germline CDR1 and CDR2 sequences are SGHNT and YYREEE (reference sequence). This CDR3 is CASSIGAGVANTEAFF. The CDR3 DNA follows: TGTGCCAGCAGCATTGGGGCAGGGGTCGCGAACACTGAAGCTTTCTTT.

The rearrangement links TRBV30 to TRBJ1-4; 8 positions agree with TRBD1. The CDR3 runs to 17 residues. Germline trimming cut 0 bases from V and 2 bases from J; bases unmatched to any gene: 8. The germline V gene encodes CDR1 GTSNPN and CDR2 SVGIG (reference sequence). CDR3 region: CAWSVRGRGLTNEKLFF. The CDR3 DNA follows: TGTGCCTGGAGTGTACGGGGCAGGGGGCTTACTAATGAAAAACTGTTTTTT.

The chain has TRBV5-4 and TRBJ1-2; the D gene is possibly TRBD1 (5 bases). V lost 0 bases and J lost 3, with 12 bases in between. CDR3 length equals 15 residues. Germline V gene lookup returns CDR1 SGHNT and CDR2 YYREEE (reference sequence). In DNA form, the CDR3 reads TGTGCCAGCAGCTTGGCGGGGGGTCAAGACTATGGCTACACCTTC. It specifies CASSLAGGQDYGYTF.

V and J are TRBV10-2 and TRBJ2-5, with a possible D match to TRBD2 (5 bases). Deletions cut 6 bases from V and 2 bases from J, with 16 bases between. CDR3 length: 15 amino acids. Germline V gives CDR1 WSHSY, CDR2 SAAADI. CDR3 DNA sequence: TGCGCCAGCAGCCAACGGGGTGGGCCTCAAGAGACCCAGTACTTC. Protein product: CASSQRGGPQETQYF.

The chain links TRBV5-1 to TRBJ2-2, with 10 bases identical to TRBD2. The CDR3 has 13 amino acids. V lost 4 bases and J lost 8; bases outside the gene matches: 2. Germline assignment: CDR1 SGHRS and CDR2 YFSETQ. The CDR3 reads CASSGLAEGELFF. The CDR3 bases are TGCGCCAGCAGCGGACTAGCGGAGGGGGAGCTGTTTTTT.

This clone appeared once. The chain couples TRBV19 to TRBJ2-1; 7 bases map to TRBD2. The ends lost 6 bases at V and 6 bases at J; junction bases unmatched: 11. The CDR3 sequence is 15 residues long. CDR1 is LNHDA, CDR2 SQIVND, per germline (reference sequence). CDR3 amino acids: CASRVRAGLINEQFF. The CDR3 DNA reads TGTGCCAGTAGGGTACGAGCGGGATTAATCAATGAGCAGTTCTTC.

The J gene is TRBJ1-5, the V gene TRBV5-1, with TRBD1 as a possible D gene (6 bases). CDR1 and CDR2 (germline): SGHRS, YFSETQ. Trimming removed 1 base from V and 4 bases from J, with 12 bases in between. The CDR3 runs to 15 residues. The CDR3 nucleotides are TGCGCCAGCAGCTTGCGGCCTGACAGGAATCAGCCCCAGCATTTT. Encoded protein: CASSLRPDRNQPQHF.

The V gene is TRBV27, the J gene TRBJ1-1, with D unresolved. Germline CDR1 and CDR2: MNHEY and SMNVEV (reference sequence). The CDR3 contains 13 residues. Between the trimmed V and J ends, which lost 2 bases and 3 bases, there was a span of 7 bases. CDR3 bases: TGTGCCAGCAGTTTAAGTGGAGACACTGAAGCTTTCTTT. It encodes CASSLSGDTEAFF.

V and J are TRBV28 and TRBJ1-2; tentative D call: TRBD1 (6 bases). The CDR3 runs 16 residues. Germline V gives CDR1 MDHEN, CDR2 SYDVKM. V gave up 2 bases and J gave up 5 bases, with 18 bases separating them. CDR3 sequence (DNA): TGTGCCAGCAGTTTAGGGGGGGCCGGGAAACATTATGGCTACACCTTC. Its translation: CASSLGGAGKHYGYTF.

Only a few counts were recorded for this clone. The rearrangement uses TRBV2 and TRBJ1-4; 10 bases align to TRBD1. This CDR3 contains 14 residues. Trimming took 6 bases from V and 5 from J; bases not matched to a gene: 3. Per the germline V gene, CDR1 is SNHLY and CDR2 is FYNNEI. DNA for the CDR3: TGTGCCAGCAGGCCGGGACAGGGGAATGAAAAACTGTTTTTT. Protein sequence: CASRPGQGNEKLFF.

This clone has a handful of counts. The rearrangement uses TRBV24-1 and TRBJ1-2, with TRBD1 as a possible D gene (6 bases). This CDR3 is built from 15 residues. Between the trimmed V and J ends, which lost 1 base and 8 bases, there was a span of 16 bases. From germline, CDR1 is KGHDR and CDR2 SFDVKD. CDR3 region: CATSDFARGSWGYTF. The DNA of the CDR3 is TGTGCCACCAGTGATTTTGCCAGGGGAAGCTGGGGCTACACCTTC.

This chain connects TRBV24-1 to TRBJ1-2; D is ambiguous. Germline CDR1 is KGHDR and CDR2 is SFDVKD. V shed 5 bases and J shed 7 bases, with 16 bases lying between them. The CDR3 is 14 residues long. The CDR3 here is CATSGGGAPRGYTF. Here the CDR3 DNA reads TGTGCCACCAGTGGTGGCGGAGCCCCCCGTGGCTACACCTTC.

The chain has TRBV7-9 and TRBJ1-5; D gene unclear. Deletions cut 3 bases from V and 5 bases from J, with 8 bases between. CDR3 length: 13 residues. Germline values: CDR1 SEHNR, CDR2 FQNEAQ (reference sequence). The DNA for the CDR3 is TGTGCCAGCAGCTTGGGGAGTCATCAGCCCCAGCATTTT. This encodes CASSLGSHQPQHF.